This T cell receptor (beta chain) was sequenced in a study of shared clonotypes between healthy human individuals. This CDR3 has 16 amino acids. V lost 5 bases to trimming and J lost 7 bases; unmatched junction nucleotides: 15. Per germline, CDR1 LNHDA and CDR2 SQIVND (reference sequence). Measured with immunoSEQ multiplex PCR; TCRdb has only the in-frame clones, and not every one. The repertoire holds around 720,000 clones, with roughly 73% as singletons. The J gene is TRBJ2-7, the V gene TRBV19; 9 nucleotides agree with TRBD1. The sequencing sample was made of memory CD4+ T cells sorted from blood. Subset in this sample: CD45RA-negative fraction. This clonotype originated in a woman aged 25-40 years in good health. The CDR3 bases are TGTGCCAGTAGTCCTCGGACAGGGGCAGAGGTCATAGAGCAGTACTTC. Translated: CASSPRTGAEVIEQYF.